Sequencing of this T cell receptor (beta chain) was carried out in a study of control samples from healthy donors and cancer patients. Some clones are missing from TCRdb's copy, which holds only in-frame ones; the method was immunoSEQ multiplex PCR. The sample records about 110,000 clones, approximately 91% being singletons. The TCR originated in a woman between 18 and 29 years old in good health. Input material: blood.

Here the CDR3 DNA reads TGCGCCAGCAGCCAACCAGGCCTGGGACAGGGGGGGGACAATGAGCAGTTCTTC. Amino acid sequence: CASSQPGLGQGGDNEQFF. The genes are TRBV4-3 and TRBJ2-1, with 11 bases lining up with TRBD1. V dropped 2 bases and J dropped 5; count of bases not matched to a gene: 11. Germline V gene data show CDR1 as LGHNA and CDR2 as YSLEER. The CDR3 contains 18 residues.